These T cell receptor beta chains were read from a single sample in a study of cytomegalovirus exposure and HLA in healthy donors. TCRdb keeps only in-frame clones here, not all; method: immunoSEQ multiplex PCR. The table has 150,000 to 200,000 clones, under 90% seen once. The sample was PBMCs. These TCRs come from a man younger than 40 in good health and CMV-seropositive. CDR3s include the opening cysteine and the closing phenylalanine or tryptophan. A D gene is named only where the DNA matches it firmly. Clone size is stated in some rows and not others, as once, few, many or a class when expanded.

DNA	CDR3	size	V	D	J
TGTGCCAGCAGCTTGTATACTAGCGGGTATCAAGAGACCCAGTACTTC	CASSLYTSGYQETQYF	-	TRBV5-6	TRBD2	TRBJ2-5
TGTGCCAGCAGCCTGGGGGGAGAGGGGGCTTCCCAGCCCCAGCATTTT	CASSLGGEGASQPQHF	-	TRBV5-4	TRBD1	TRBJ1-5
TGTGCCAGCAGTGCGGTCGAAGGGGTCGCAACTAATGAAAAACTGTTTTTT	CASSAVEGVATNEKLFF	-	TRBV25-1	-	TRBJ1-4
TGTGCCAGCAGCCAAGACCCTCTGCGGCGGGGTGCCCTCGAGCAGTACTTC	CASSQDPLRRGALEQYF	-	TRBV14	-	TRBJ2-7
TGTGCCAGCAGCGCCACAGGGGGATTGAACACTGAAGCTTTCTTT	CASSATGGLNTEAFF	-	TRBV9	TRBD1	TRBJ1-1
TGTGCCAGCAGCTCAGCGGTAGAAGCCAAAAACATTCAGTACTTC	CASSSAVEAKNIQYF	-	TRBV5-4	-	TRBJ2-4
TGTGCCAGCAGTTGGCCGGGGGGAGGTGGAAACACCATATATTTT	CASSWPGGGGNTIYF	-	TRBV28	-	TRBJ1-3
TGTGCCAGCAGCCGAGGTGCCCCTGCGGGAGGAGGAGAGACCCAGTACTTC	CASSRGAPAGGGETQYF	-	TRBV7-3	TRBD2	TRBJ2-5
TGTGCCAGCAGCCTCTTGGGCGGGGTAGAGACCCAGTACTTC	CASSLLGGVETQYF	-	TRBV5-4	-	TRBJ2-5
TGTGCCAGCACCTCCAGCAGGGGAGAGCAGGAGACCCAGTACTTC	CASTSSRGEQETQYF	once	TRBV28	-	TRBJ2-5
TGTGCCAGCAGTGACCTTACCTACGAGCAGTACTTC	CASSDLTYEQYF	-	TRBV6-1	-	TRBJ2-7
TGTGCCAGCAGACTAGCGGGGGACCCCTCTGGGGCCAACGTCCTGACTTTC	CASRLAGDPSGANVLTF	-	TRBV2	TRBD2	TRBJ2-6
TGTGCCAGCAGCTTCGGGGTATCCTACGAGCAGTACTTC	CASSFGVSYEQYF	-	TRBV5-5	-	TRBJ2-7
TGTGCCAGCAGCGTAGTGGACACCGCGACCTACAATGAGCAGTTCTTC	CASSVVDTATYNEQFF	-	TRBV9	-	TRBJ2-1
TGTGCCAGCAGCCAATGGGACGGGACATACAATGAGCAGTTCTTC	CASSQWDGTYNEQFF	-	TRBV7-8	-	TRBJ2-1
TGTGCCAGCAGTTACAACAGGGTCGCCGGGGAGCTGTTTTTT	CASSYNRVAGELFF	-	TRBV27	-	TRBJ2-2
TGTGCCAGCAGCTTAGGGACTAGCGGGAGAAGTTTTTCTGAGCAGTACTTC	CASSLGTSGRSFSEQYF	-	TRBV7-9	TRBD2	TRBJ2-7
TGTGCCAGCAGCTTATCCGGGACAAACACAGATACGCAGTATTTT	CASSLSGTNTDTQYF	few	TRBV7-3	-	TRBJ2-3
TGTGCCAGCAGTACTTATCAGGGGGGAAGAAATGGCTACACCTTC	CASSTYQGGRNGYTF	-	TRBV27	TRBD1	TRBJ1-2
TGTTCCAGCATATCGCGCGGAGCTAACTATGGCTACACCTTC	CSSISRGANYGYTF	-	TRBV7-9	-	TRBJ1-2
TGTGCCACCAGCACCCGGAGGGGGGGGCCTGGAGAGACCCAGTACTTC	CATSTRRGGPGETQYF	-	TRBV15	-	TRBJ2-5
TGTGCCAGCAGCCAAGAAAAGGGGACTGACACTGAAGCTTTCTTT	CASSQEKGTDTEAFF	-	TRBV14	-	TRBJ1-1
TGTGCCAGTAGTACCGACCGTAGGGGCTACGACACAGATACGCAGTATTTT	CASSTDRRGYDTDTQYF	once	TRBV19	-	TRBJ2-3
TGTGCCAGCAGCAAAACAGGGAGCGGCAATCAGCCCCAGCATTTT	CASSKTGSGNQPQHF	many	TRBV7-2	-	TRBJ1-5
TGTGCCAGCTCGGGGACAGGGGGCTCCTACGAGCAGTACTTC	CASSGTGGSYEQYF	-	TRBV5-4	TRBD1	TRBJ2-7
TGCGCCAGCAGCCAGACTACCGGGTCTGGGGCCAACGTCCTGACTTTC	CASSQTTGSGANVLTF	few	TRBV5-1	-	TRBJ2-6
TGTGCCAGCAGTTTAGGGATGGCTAGCGGCAATGAGCAGTTCTTC	CASSLGMASGNEQFF	-	TRBV27	TRBD2	TRBJ2-1
TGCGCCAGCAGCCAACTGACAGGGGTGAACACCGGGGAGCTGTTTTTT	CASSQLTGVNTGELFF	once	TRBV4-1	TRBD1	TRBJ2-2
TGTGCCAGTAGTATAATAGCGGGACAGGGAGACAATGAGCAGTTCTTC	CASSIIAGQGDNEQFF	-	TRBV19	-	TRBJ2-1
TGTGCCAGCAGTTCAAGGGACAGGTTGGGCTACGAGCAGTACTTC	CASSSRDRLGYEQYF	-	TRBV27	TRBD1	TRBJ2-7
TGTGCCAGCAGTCCTCCGGGACTAGCGGGAAGGAACACCGGGGAGCTGTTTTTT	CASSPPGLAGRNTGELFF	-	TRBV27	TRBD2	TRBJ2-2
TGTGCCAGCAGTGAACTGGGACAGGAGCCAACGGGCTATGGCTACACCTTC	CASSELGQEPTGYGYTF	-	TRBV2	TRBD1	TRBJ1-2
TGTGCCAGCAGCACCCCAACAGGGTCTGGTTCACCCCTCCACTTT	CASSTPTGSGSPLHF	-	TRBV21-1	-	TRBJ1-6
TGTGCCAGCAGTTTAGATGCTAGCGGGGGCAATGAGCAGTTCTTC	CASSLDASGGNEQFF	-	TRBV27	TRBD2	TRBJ2-1
TGTGCCAGCAGCTCCAGGCAGTACAATGAGCAGTTCTTC	CASSSRQYNEQFF	-	TRBV7-8	-	TRBJ2-1
TGTGCCAGCAGCTTAGCGAACAGCTTCTACACCTTC	CASSLANSFYTF	-	TRBV7-9	-	TRBJ1-2
TGTGCCAGTAGTATAGAGTCTGGAGCGGCGGAATACAATGAGCAGTTCTTC	CASSIESGAAEYNEQFF	-	TRBV19	-	TRBJ2-1
TGTGCCAGCAGCTTTGAGGCCTCTGGGGCCAACGTCCTGACTTTC	CASSFEASGANVLTF	-	TRBV5-5	-	TRBJ2-6
TGTGCCAGCAGCCAAGTGGTGGACAGGGGACAGCCCCAGCATTTT	CASSQVVDRGQPQHF	-	TRBV4-2	TRBD1	TRBJ1-5
TGTGCCAGCAGTCACCCCGGGACTTATGGCTACACCTTC	CASSHPGTYGYTF	-	TRBV28	-	TRBJ1-2
TGTGCCAGCAGTGAACAACAGAGCTCCTACAATGAGCAGTTCTTC	CASSEQQSSYNEQFF	few	TRBV6-4	-	TRBJ2-1
TGTGCCAGCAGCTTACAGGGATCGGAAGAGACCCAGTACTTC	CASSLQGSEETQYF	-	TRBV7-2	-	TRBJ2-5
TGTGCCAGCAGCTTATTCCTCGGACAGGGGAAAGGAGATACGCAGTATTTT	CASSLFLGQGKGDTQYF	-	TRBV7-2	TRBD1	TRBJ2-3
TGTGCCAGCAGTTACCCCGGGACAGATAGCAATCAGCCCCAGCATTTT	CASSYPGTDSNQPQHF	-	TRBV6-6	TRBD1	TRBJ1-5
TGTGCCAGTAGTACTTTCCTCCGGGACTCGATAGAAGATACGCAGTATTTT	CASSTFLRDSIEDTQYF	-	TRBV19	-	TRBJ2-3
TGTGCCAGCAGCAAGGGACAGGGGGCGAAAGAGACCCAGTACTTC	CASSKGQGAKETQYF	-	TRBV11-2	TRBD1	TRBJ2-5
TGCGCCACCATGGACGGGTATGGAGCGGTATACAATGAGCAGTTCTTC	CATMDGYGAVYNEQFF	-	TRBV10-2	-	TRBJ2-1
TGTGCCAGCAGCGGGACACGAGCCAAAAACATTCAGTACTTC	CASSGTRAKNIQYF	-	TRBV2	-	TRBJ2-4
TGTGCCAGCAGTGAGGTTATCGACAGCCGGAATGAGCAGTTCTTC	CASSEVIDSRNEQFF	once	TRBV25-1	-	TRBJ2-1
TGTGCCAGCAGTTACCGTGGCGGGAGCACCTACGAGCAGTACTTC	CASSYRGGSTYEQYF	-	TRBV6-6	TRBD2	TRBJ2-7
TGTGCTAGTGGCCGTGGGGCTAGCGGCTTTAGGAGCTCCTACGAGCAGTACTTC	CASGRGASGFRSSYEQYF	-	TRBV12-5	TRBD2	TRBJ2-7
TGTGCCAGCAGCAAAGGGACAGGGAGAGTCTACGAGCAGTACTTC	CASSKGTGRVYEQYF	-	TRBV21-1	-	TRBJ2-7
TGTGCCAGTAGTGGGACAGGGAGATTTGGTGAAAAACTGTTTTTT	CASSGTGRFGEKLFF	-	TRBV19	TRBD1	TRBJ1-4
TGTGCCAGCAGCTCCCGACAGGGCCGCACAGATACGCAGTATTTT	CASSSRQGRTDTQYF	-	TRBV11-3	TRBD1	TRBJ2-3
TGTGCCAGCAGCTTTAATCCGGAGGTAGCTCGGCAGCCCCAGCATTTT	CASSFNPEVARQPQHF	-	TRBV5-5	-	TRBJ1-5
TGTGCCAGTAGTGCCGAGACAGGGACTAATGAAAAACTGTTTTTT	CASSAETGTNEKLFF	-	TRBV19	TRBD1	TRBJ1-4
TGTGCCAGCAGCCCCCCCCGCTCCTACGAGCAGTACTTC	CASSPPRSYEQYF	-	TRBV7-9	-	TRBJ2-7
TGCGCCAGCAGCTTCCGGGATACGCAGTATTTT	CASSFRDTQYF	-	TRBV5-1	-	TRBJ2-3